This is a list of T cell receptor beta chains from one sample in a study of T-cell reconstitution after alpha-beta-depleted transplantation in children. TCRdb processed the PCR reads anew with MiXCR; each CDR3 protein has one entry. The table includes around 300,000 distinct CDR3 sequences, 11% detected once. The starting material was peripheral blood, obtained 180 days after TCRalphabeta/CD19-depleted stem cell transplant. The receptors were gathered from a male patient between 2 and 15 years old who had a stem cell transplant for chronic granulomatous disease, so the T cells may come from the graft donor. Each CDR3 is given with its conserved first and last residue. A D gene is named only where the DNA matches it firmly. Where a row states a size, it is once, few, many or the class of an expanded clone; other rows omit it.

TRBV7-9	few	TRBJ2-2	TRBD2	TGTGCCAGCAGCTTACGACTAGCGGGGGAAGCCGGGGAGCTGTTTTTT	CASSLRLAGEAGELFF
TRBV7-6	many	TRBJ1-6	TRBD1	TGTGCCAGCAGCCCGGGACAGGGTTGGGCTTCACCCCTCCACTTT	CASSPGQGWASPLHF
TRBV2	NA	TRBJ1-1	NA	TGTGCCAGCATCAGGGAGGGGCCGACTGAAGCTTTCTTT	CASIREGPTEAFF
TRBV3-1	few	TRBJ1-3	NA	TGTGCCAGCAGCTTAGGACTTGATCCTGGAAACACCATATATTTT	CASSLGLDPGNTIYF
TRBV20-1	many	TRBJ2-5	TRBD2	TGCAGTGCTAGAGTTCCTAGCGGGAGTTCAGAGACCCAGTACTTC	CSARVPSGSSETQYF
TRBV5-1	many	TRBJ2-7	TRBD2	TGCGCCAGCAGCCCACTAGCGGGGGACTCCTACGAGCAGTACTTC	CASSPLAGDSYEQYF
TRBV20-1	many	TRBJ2-3	NA	TGCAGTGCTAGGGTGGTAGATACGCAGTATTTT	CSARVVDTQYF
TRBV4-2	many	TRBJ2-5	NA	TGTGCCAGCAGCCCTACCCCTGGGGCCCAGTACTTC	CASSPTPGAQYF
TRBV7-2	many	TRBJ1-1	NA	TGTGCCAGCAGCGTTCAAAGGGGGACTGAAGCTTTCTTT	CASSVQRGTEAFF
TRBV12-3/TRBV12-4	few	TRBJ2-3	TRBD1	TGTGCCAGCGGAATGCCGGGACAGAAGTTTACTAGCACAGATACGCAGTATTTT	CASGMPGQKFTSTDTQYF
TRBV27	many	TRBJ2-3	NA	TGTGCCAGCAGTCATCACCCCAGGGTGAGCACAGATACGCAGTATTTT	CASSHHPRVSTDTQYF
TRBV20-1	few	TRBJ2-1	TRBD1	TGCTGTGCTAGAGGGGCAGCCGGGACAGGGTTTTTCAATGAGCAGTTCTTC	CCARGAAGTGFFNEQFF
TRBV6-5	many	TRBJ2-3	NA	TGTGCCAGCAGTTACAAATACGGCGATACGCAGTATTTT	CASSYKYGDTQYF
TRBV12-3/TRBV12-4	many	TRBJ2-1	NA	TGTGCCAGCAGTTTATCTCAGGGGATCAGCAATGAGCAGTTCTTC	CASSLSQGISNEQFF
TRBV7-2	many	TRBJ2-5	TRBD2	TGTGCCAGCAGCCTACATAAGACTAGCGGGGGGGTGAAGACCCAGTACTTC	CASSLHKTSGGVKTQYF
TRBV10-3	many	TRBJ1-3	NA	TGTGCCATCGGGACGGAAGGAAACACCATATATTTT	CAIGTEGNTIYF
TRBV20-1	many	TRBJ1-1	NA	TGCAGTGCTAGTAGGGGAAAGGGACGCTTGAACACTGAAGCTTTCTTT	CSASRGKGRLNTEAFF
TRBV11-2	NA	TRBJ2-5	TRBD2	TGTGCCAGCAGCGTCCTGACTAGCGGACAAGAGACCCAGTACTTC	CASSVLTSGQETQYF
TRBV6-5	many	TRBJ1-2	NA	TGTGCCAGCAGTTACTCTGGGGGATCGCGAGGCTACACCTTC	CASSYSGGSRGYTF
TRBV5-1	many	TRBJ2-7	NA	TGCGCCAGCAGACAAGGACCGGCTACCGAGCAGTACTTC	CASRQGPATEQYF
TRBV4-1	many	TRBJ2-5	TRBD1	TGCGCCAGCAGCCAAACCCGGGACAGTTCGTGGGCCCAGTACTTC	CASSQTRDSSWAQYF
TRBV20-1	many	TRBJ2-7	NA	TGCAGTGCTCCGAGGGGATTCTACGAGCAGTACTTC	CSAPRGFYEQYF
TRBV18	NA	TRBJ2-1	TRBD2	TGTGCCAGCTCACGGGGGACTAGCGGATTAAAATCCTACAATGAGCAGTTCTTC	CASSRGTSGLKSYNEQFF
TRBV29-1	many	TRBJ2-1	NA	TGCAGCGTTGACCCCAACAATGAGCAGTTCTTC	CSVDPNNEQFF
TRBV28	many	TRBJ1-4	TRBD1	TGTGCCACCAGGGACAGACTAGAAAAACTGTTTTTT	CATRDRLEKLFF
TRBV28	NA	TRBJ2-2	NA	TGTGCCAGCAGTTTAGGGGGGACAGACACCGGGGAGCTGTTTTTT	CASSLGGTDTGELFF
TRBV4-2	many	TRBJ2-3	NA	TGTGCCAGCAGCCCAATCTGGGTAGGCACAGATACGCAGTATTTT	CASSPIWVGTDTQYF
TRBV19	NA	TRBJ2-1	NA	TGTGCCAGTAGTGTACAGGCTCCATCCTACAATGAGCAGTTCTTC	CASSVQAPSYNEQFF
TRBV19	NA	TRBJ2-7	TRBD1	TGTGCCAGTATAGGGGGCTCATCTAAGGAGCAGTACTTC	CASIGGSSKEQYF
TRBV14	NA	TRBJ2-7	TRBD2	TGTGCCAGCAGCCGGAGCGGGGGGAATCGGTACGAGCAGTACTTC	CASSRSGGNRYEQYF
TRBV25-1	many	TRBJ2-7	TRBD1	TGTGCCAGCAGTGTACAGGGGGGCGGCGAGCAGTACTTC	CASSVQGGGEQYF
TRBV25-1	many	TRBJ2-2	NA	TGTGCCAGCAGTGAATGGGTGGAAACCGGGGAGCTGTTTTTT	CASSEWVETGELFF
TRBV10-3	many	TRBJ1-5	NA	TGTGCCATCAGTGAGTGGAATCAGCCCCAGCATTTT	CAISEWNQPQHF
TRBV12-3/TRBV12-4	many	TRBJ1-4	NA	TGTGCCAGCAGTTTAGATGGCGCAACTAATGAAAAACTGTTTTTT	CASSLDGATNEKLFF
TRBV28	many	TRBJ2-7	NA	TGTGCCAGCAGTTTATTAGCCGGCCGGGAGCAGTACTTC	CASSLLAGREQYF
TRBV7-8	many	TRBJ2-5	TRBD2	TGTGCCAGCAGCCCTCCCCTGGCATTCGGGGGGGCCTTCGAGACCCAGTACTTC	CASSPPLAFGGAFETQYF
TRBV19	many	TRBJ2-7	TRBD2	TGTGCCAGTAGTATTCGCGGTCTCCCTAGCGGCTCCTACGAGCAGTACTTC	CASSIRGLPSGSYEQYF
TRBV9	many	TRBJ2-1	TRBD2	TGTGCCAGCAGCGTAGGGACTAGCGGGAGACGACGGGAGCAGTTCTTC	CASSVGTSGRRREQFF
TRBV2	many	TRBJ2-4	NA	TGTGCCAGCAGTGAATGGGACGGGAACATTCAGTACTTC	CASSEWDGNIQYF
TRBV7-2	many	TRBJ2-7	TRBD2	TGTGCCAGCAGCTTAGTAGTGGCGGGAGGGTACGAGCAGTACTTC	CASSLVVAGGYEQYF
TRBV6-1	many	TRBJ2-7	NA	TGTGCCAGCAGTGAAAGTCAGAGGGGGACCTACGAGCAGTACTTC	CASSESQRGTYEQYF
TRBV11-1	many	TRBJ2-7	NA	TGTGCCAGCAGCTTAACCCCCGCGGACCCAGCGACCGCCTACGAGCAGTACTTC	CASSLTPADPATAYEQYF
TRBV10-3	many	TRBJ2-7	TRBD2	TGTGCCATCAGTCTAGCGGGAGGACTATCCTACGAGCAGTACTTC	CAISLAGGLSYEQYF
TRBV2	many	TRBJ1-1	NA	TGTGCCAGCAGTGTTCGAGGGTTGGTCACTGAAGCTTTCTTT	CASSVRGLVTEAFF
TRBV28	many	TRBJ2-7	TRBD2	TGTGCCAGCAGTTCCCCACTAGGGGCCCAGTTAGCGGGGAACGAGCAGTACTTC	CASSSPLGAQLAGNEQYF
TRBV5-1	many	TRBJ2-5	NA	TGCGCCAGCTCAATCGAAGTGGAGACCCAGTACTTC	CASSIEVETQYF
TRBV7-3	many	TRBJ2-2	NA	TGTGCCAGCAGCTTACTGCCGAACACCGGGGAGCTGTTTTTT	CASSLLPNTGELFF
TRBV2	many	TRBJ2-5	NA	TGTGCCAGCAGTGAATTGACAGGCCAAGAGACCCAGTACTTC	CASSELTGQETQYF
TRBV11-2	many	TRBJ2-1	TRBD1	TGTGCCAGCAGCTCGAACTTCGGACAGGGGGGGAGGAATGAGCAGTTCTTC	CASSSNFGQGGRNEQFF